A single sample is the source of the 9 T cell receptor beta chains below, sequenced in a study of human T cells and chemical hapten exposure (dated by TCRdb to the early 2020s). The meaning of the sample's time point label: patch test 3, about 24 weeks after DPC sensitization. In the paper's terms, the treatment or condition label means: therapeutic diphenylcyclopropenone sensitization with weekly scalp DPC. The method behind the library was RACE. The reads were generated on a NextSeq 500. The public sequencing data were trimmed at Q25 with fastp and processed into clonotypes with MiXCR by TCRdb, which kept only in-frame beta chains. Every CDR3 protein is listed once, alongside the most common genes and DNA of its rows. The sample includes tens of thousands of distinct CDR3 sequences, with approximately 12% observed a single time. The top ten clonotypes cover 5.7% of the sample. Source: whole blood, taken in connection with sensitization to the hapten diphenylcyclopropenone (DPC). The receptor source for this set is a woman in her fifties or sixties with alopecia areata. Some clones in this sample may be carry-over from other donors' samples.

This clonotype was seen more than once but under ten times. The rearrangement joins TRBV20-1 to TRBJ1-1, with no clear D. CDR1 and CDR2 from the germline V gene are DFQATT and SNEGSKA (reference sequence). Trimming pared 4 bases from V and 6 bases from J, leaving 18 bases between. The CDR3 contains 14 residues. The CDR3 spells CSATEGPGEAEAFF. CDR3 nucleotides: TGCAGTGCTACGGAAGGGCCCGGGGAAGCTGAAGCTTTCTTT.

This clonotype occurred a few times. The chain combines TRBV29-1 with TRBJ2-3, with 10 bases fitting TRBD2. From germline, CDR1 is SQVTM and CDR2 ANQGSEA. Trimming at V came to 6 bases and at J to 0 bases, leaving 3 bases not matched to a gene. This CDR3 is built from 14 residues. CDR3 region: CSVPLAGSTDTQYF. As DNA, the CDR3 is TGCAGCGTACCACTAGCGGGGAGCACAGATACGCAGTATTTT.

This clonotype has just a few counts. The rearrangement uses TRBV7-9 and TRBJ1-5, with TRBD1 identical over 7 bases. CDR3 length: 16 residues. Trimming at V came to 5 bases and at J to 5 bases, leaving 12 bases not matched to a gene. Germline assignment: CDR1 SEHNR and CDR2 FQNEAQ (reference sequence). This CDR3 is CASSAGRGGADQPQHF. CDR3 nucleotides: TGTGCCAGCAGCGCCGGGCGAGGGGGCGCAGATCAGCCCCAGCATTTT.

This chain uses TRBV3-1 with TRBJ2-7; no clear D gene. The CDR3 consists of 14 residues. The V gene lost 2 bases and the J gene lost 0 bases, with 8 bases spanning the gap. Germline V gene sequence: CDR1 LGHDT, CDR2 YNNKEL (reference sequence). CDR3 coding DNA: TGTGCCAGCAGCCAACTCCCCTTCTCCTACGAGCAGTACTTC. It specifies CASSQLPFSYEQYF.

This chain connects TRBV7-2 to TRBJ2-2; weak D call: TRBD2 (7 bases). Trimming removed 5 bases at V and 5 bases at J, with 15 bases between. CDR3 length: 15 amino acids. Looked up from germline, CDR1 is SGHTA and CDR2 is FQGNSA. Here the CDR3 reads CASSPRGGATGELFF. As DNA, the CDR3 is TGTGCCAGCAGCCCAAGGGGGGGCGCAACCGGGGAGCTGTTTTTT.

This clonotype has at least ten counts. The chain is built from TRBV5-1 and TRBJ2-7; 13 bases are a match to TRBD2. The CDR3 contains 17 residues. V shed 0 bases and J 2 bases; nucleotides not matched to a gene: 5. The germline CDR1 and CDR2 sequences are SGHRS and YFSETQ. For the CDR3, the DNA is TGCGCCAGCAGCTTGGTGGACGGGACTAGCGGGACCTACGAGCAGTACTTC. Protein sequence: CASSLVDGTSGTYEQYF.

The chain employs TRBV29-1 and TRBJ1-1; the match to TRBD1 covers 7 bases. V lost 6 bases, J lost 0 bases, and 7 bases stayed unmatched. Germline-derived CDR1 and CDR2 are SQVTM and ANQGSEA. This CDR3 is built from 14 residues. The CDR3 region is CSVALQGMNTEAFF. The CDR3, as DNA: TGCAGCGTAGCCTTACAGGGGATGAACACTGAAGCTTTCTTT.

The chain uses TRBV20-1 and TRBJ1-6; 9 nucleotides agree with TRBD1. The germline CDR1 and CDR2 sequences are DFQATT and SNEGSKA (reference sequence). Trimming took 0 bases from V and 7 from J; bases not matched to a gene: 7. The CDR3 extends over 16 amino acids. The CDR3 coding sequence is TGCAGTGCTAGAGATAAGGGACAGGGTCTAAATTCACCCCTCCACTTT. Translated: CSARDKGQGLNSPLHF.

This clonotype was observed at least ten times. V and J are TRBV29-1 and TRBJ1-1; TRBD1 aligns across 7 bases. There are 14 residues in the CDR3. Germline values: CDR1 SQVTM, CDR2 ANQGSEA. Trimming took 6 bases from V and 4 from J; bases not matched to a gene: 11. The CDR3 DNA follows: TGCAGCGTGAGCTCATCACAGGGGAGCACTGAAGCTTTCTTT. Translating gives CSVSSSQGSTEAFF.